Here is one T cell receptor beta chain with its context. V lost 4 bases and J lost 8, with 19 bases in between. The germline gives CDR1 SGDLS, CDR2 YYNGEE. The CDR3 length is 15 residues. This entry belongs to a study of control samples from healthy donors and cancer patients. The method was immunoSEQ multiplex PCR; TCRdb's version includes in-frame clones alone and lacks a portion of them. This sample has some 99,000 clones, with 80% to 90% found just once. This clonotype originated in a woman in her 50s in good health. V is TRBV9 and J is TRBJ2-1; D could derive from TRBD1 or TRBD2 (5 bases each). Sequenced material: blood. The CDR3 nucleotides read TGTGCCAGCAGCTCCCGTATACGGGGCTATGATGAGCAGTTCTTC. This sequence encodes CASSSRIRGYDEQFF.